This T cell receptor (beta chain) was found in a study of cytomegalovirus exposure and HLA in healthy donors. The study, taken as a whole, reports: The authors reported that TCR beta sequences could predict HLA-A and HLA-B alleles. These predictions were accurate for most subjects in the first cohort. It was reported that the classifier diagnosed cytomegalovirus status with high specificity and sensitivity in both the original and validation cohorts.

Note on this clone: Its antigen is still unknown.

Germline V lookup: CDR1 MNHNS, CDR2 SASEGT. This CDR3 has 13 amino acids. Trimming left V 4 bases short and J 6 bases short, with 13 bases between. The PCR used 60 Vbeta and 13 Jbeta primers. Sequencing was performed with immunoSEQ multiplex PCR; in TCRdb, only in-frame clones are kept and a portion is missing. The sample lists 250,000 to 350,000 clones; about nine tenths were seen once. This receptor was obtained from a middle-aged man in good health and CMV-seropositive. The sequenced material came from PBMCs. The chain has TRBV6-1 and TRBJ2-7, with D maybe TRBD1 (5 bases). The DNA for the CDR3 is TGTGCCAGCAGTGTTAGGGGTACAGTCGAGCAGTACTTC. This sequence encodes CASSVRGTVEQYF.